This TCR beta chain is from a study of T cell responses to AZD1222 COVID-19 vaccine. Study outcomes and limitations: The study sampled repertoires only after the peak T cell response.

The assay was immunoSEQ multiplex PCR, and TCRdb's table has in-frame clones only and misses some. This table has 130,000 to 150,000 clones, approximately 85% appearing once. In this sample, this clone turned up once. What it recognizes is unknown. Sequenced here: peripheral blood, sampled on day 0 of MenACWY control vaccination. The origin of this receptor is an adult in good health.

In DNA form, the CDR3 reads TGTGCCAGCAGTTTGGCGGGCCCCGGTCAGTTCTTC. Protein sequence: CASSLAGPGQFF. The V gene is TRBV12-3 or TRBV12-4, the J gene TRBJ2-1; a weak D match, TRBD2 (5 bases). This CDR3 has 12 residues. Trimming cost V 3 bases and J 13 bases, with 13 bases left between them.